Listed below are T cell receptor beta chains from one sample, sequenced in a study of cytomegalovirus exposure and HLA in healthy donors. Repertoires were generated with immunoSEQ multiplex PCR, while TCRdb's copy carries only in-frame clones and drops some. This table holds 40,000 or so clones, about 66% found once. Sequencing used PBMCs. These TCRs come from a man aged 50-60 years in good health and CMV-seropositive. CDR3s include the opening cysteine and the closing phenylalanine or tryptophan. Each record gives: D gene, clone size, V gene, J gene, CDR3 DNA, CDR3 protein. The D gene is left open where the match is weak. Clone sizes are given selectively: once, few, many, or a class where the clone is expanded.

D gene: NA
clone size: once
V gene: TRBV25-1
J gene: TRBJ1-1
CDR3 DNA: TGTGCCAGCAGTGTCGACATGAACACTGAAGCTTTCTTT
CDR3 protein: CASSVDMNTEAFF

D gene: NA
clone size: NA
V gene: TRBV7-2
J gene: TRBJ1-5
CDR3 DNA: TGTGCCAGCAGCTTCTATAGGGGCCAGCCCCAGCATTTT
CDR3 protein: CASSFYRGQPQHF

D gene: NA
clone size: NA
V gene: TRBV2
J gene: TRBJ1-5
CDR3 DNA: TGTGCCAGCACCGGGACATATAGCAATCAGCCCCAGCATTTT
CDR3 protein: CASTGTYSNQPQHF

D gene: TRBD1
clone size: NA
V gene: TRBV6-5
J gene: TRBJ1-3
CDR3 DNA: TGTGCCAGCAGTTTGGACAGGGCGAAAGGAAACACCATATATTTT
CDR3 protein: CASSLDRAKGNTIYF

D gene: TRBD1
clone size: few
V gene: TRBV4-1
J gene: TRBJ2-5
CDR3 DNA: TGCGCCAGCAGCCAATTTCCGGACAGGGCAAAGACCCAGTACTTC
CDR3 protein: CASSQFPDRAKTQYF

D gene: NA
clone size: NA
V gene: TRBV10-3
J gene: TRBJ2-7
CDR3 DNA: TGTGCCATCAGTGAGTTGAGTGCCGAGCAGTACTTC
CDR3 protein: CAISELSAEQYF

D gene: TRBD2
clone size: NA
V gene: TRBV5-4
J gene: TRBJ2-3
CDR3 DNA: TGTGCCAGCAGCTTCAGAGGGACTAGCGGGGGCCGGACAGATACGCAGTATTTT
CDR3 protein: CASSFRGTSGGRTDTQYF

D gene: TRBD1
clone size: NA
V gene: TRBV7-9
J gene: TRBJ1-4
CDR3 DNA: TGTGCCAGCAGCTTAGCCGGACAGGTTGAAAAACTGTTTTTT
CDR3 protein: CASSLAGQVEKLFF

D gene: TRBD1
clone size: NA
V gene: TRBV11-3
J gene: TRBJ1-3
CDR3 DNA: TGTGCCAGCAGCCCCGTCGGGACAGACTCTGGAAACACCATATATTTT
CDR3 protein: CASSPVGTDSGNTIYF

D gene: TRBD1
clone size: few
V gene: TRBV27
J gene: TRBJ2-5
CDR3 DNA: TGTGCCAGCAGAATACAGGGGGGAGAGACCCAGTACTTC
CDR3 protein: CASRIQGGETQYF

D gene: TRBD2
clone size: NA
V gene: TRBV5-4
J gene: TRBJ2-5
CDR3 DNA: TGTGCCAGCAGCCCCGATGGGGTAGCGGGGGCGCGGAAGACCCAGTACTTC
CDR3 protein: CASSPDGVAGARKTQYF

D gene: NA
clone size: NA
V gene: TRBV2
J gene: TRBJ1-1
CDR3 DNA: TGTGCCAGCAGTATCGGGGGGGACACTGAAGCTTTCTTT
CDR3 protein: CASSIGGDTEAFF

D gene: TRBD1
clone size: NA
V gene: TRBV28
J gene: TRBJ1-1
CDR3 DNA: TGTGCCAGCAGATTTACCGGGACAGGGGTGACTGAAGCTTTCTTT
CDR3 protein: CASRFTGTGVTEAFF

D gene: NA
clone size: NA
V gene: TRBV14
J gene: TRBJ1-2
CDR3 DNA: TGTGCCAGCAGTCCTCGACCGGACACTTCTAACTATGGCTACACCTTC
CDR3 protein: CASSPRPDTSNYGYTF

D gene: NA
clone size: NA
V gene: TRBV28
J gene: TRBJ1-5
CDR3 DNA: TGTGCCAGCAGTTTATACAGGGCTAATCAGCCCCAGCATTTT
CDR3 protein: CASSLYRANQPQHF

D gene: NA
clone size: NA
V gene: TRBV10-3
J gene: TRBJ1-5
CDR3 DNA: TGTGCCATCAGCCAGGATTACAATCAGCCCCAGCATTTT
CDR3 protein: CAISQDYNQPQHF

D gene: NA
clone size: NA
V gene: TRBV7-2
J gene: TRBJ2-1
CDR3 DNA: TGTGCCAGCATCCTGGGGGGGGCGTACAATGAGCAGTTCTTC
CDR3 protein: CASILGGAYNEQFF

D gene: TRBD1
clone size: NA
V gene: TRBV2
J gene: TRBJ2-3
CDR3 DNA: TGTGCCAGCTCCCAGGGACAGGGTAACTCAGATACGCAGTATTTT
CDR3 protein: CASSQGQGNSDTQYF

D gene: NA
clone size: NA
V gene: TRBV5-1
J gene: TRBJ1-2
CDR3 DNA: TGCGCCAGCAGTTACCCCCAGGCGGGCGGTGGCTACACCTTC
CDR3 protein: CASSYPQAGGGYTF

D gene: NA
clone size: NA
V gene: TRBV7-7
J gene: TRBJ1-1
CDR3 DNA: TGTGCCAGCAGCGGACGGGGGTCAGACACTGAAGCTTTCTTT
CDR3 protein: CASSGRGSDTEAFF

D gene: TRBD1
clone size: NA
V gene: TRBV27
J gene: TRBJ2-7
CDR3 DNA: TGTGCCAGCAGTTTATGGACAGGGATCGAGCAGTACTTC
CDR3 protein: CASSLWTGIEQYF

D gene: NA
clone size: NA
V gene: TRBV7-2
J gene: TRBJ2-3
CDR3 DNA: TGTGCCAGCAGCTTGGGAAGACGGGGGATAAACACAGATACGCAGTATTTT
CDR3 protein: CASSLGRRGINTDTQYF

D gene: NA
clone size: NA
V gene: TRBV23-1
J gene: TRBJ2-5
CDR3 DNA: TGCGCCAGCAGTCGGGACAAAGAGACCCAGTACTTC
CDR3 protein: CASSRDKETQYF

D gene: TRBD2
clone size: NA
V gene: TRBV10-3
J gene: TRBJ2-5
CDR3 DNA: TGTGCCACCGGTACTAGCGCCCAAGAGACCCAGTACTTC
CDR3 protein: CATGTSAQETQYF

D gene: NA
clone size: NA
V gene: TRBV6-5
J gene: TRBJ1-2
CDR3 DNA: TGTGCCAGCAGTTACGCAGGGAACTATGGCTACACCTTC
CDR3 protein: CASSYAGNYGYTF

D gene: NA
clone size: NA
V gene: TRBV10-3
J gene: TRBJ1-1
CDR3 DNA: TGTGCCATCGGCAGGGAAGGGACTGAAGCTTTCTTT
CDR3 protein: CAIGREGTEAFF

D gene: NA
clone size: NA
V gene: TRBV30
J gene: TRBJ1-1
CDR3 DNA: TGTGCCTGGAGTCTTGGACAGCGGAACACTGAAGCTTTCTTT
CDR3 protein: CAWSLGQRNTEAFF

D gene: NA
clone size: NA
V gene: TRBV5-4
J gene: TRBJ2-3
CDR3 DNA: TGTGCCAGCAGCTTGAAAGGGGGGGGCACAGATACGCAGTATTTT
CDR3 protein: CASSLKGGGTDTQYF

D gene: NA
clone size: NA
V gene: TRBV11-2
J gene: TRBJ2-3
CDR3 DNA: TGTGCCAGCAGCTTTGCAGGCAGACCCAGCACAGATACGCAGTATTTT
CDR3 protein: CASSFAGRPSTDTQYF

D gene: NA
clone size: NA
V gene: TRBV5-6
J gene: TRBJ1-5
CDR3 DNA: TGTGCCAGCTATCGGTCAGGGGAGGGGAGCAATCAGCCCCAGCATTTT
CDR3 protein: CASYRSGEGSNQPQHF

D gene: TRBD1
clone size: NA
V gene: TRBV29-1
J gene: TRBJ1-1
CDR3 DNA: TGCAGCGTTGAAAGTAGGTTGACAGGGGCCACTGAAGCTTTCTTT
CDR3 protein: CSVESRLTGATEAFF

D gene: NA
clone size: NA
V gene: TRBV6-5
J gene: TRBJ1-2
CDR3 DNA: TGTGCCAGCAGTGGGGCAGGGAACTATGGCTACACCTTC
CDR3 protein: CASSGAGNYGYTF

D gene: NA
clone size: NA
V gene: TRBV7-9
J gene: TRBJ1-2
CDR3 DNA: TGTGCCAGCAGCCTTACCGGACAGATGGACGGCTATGGCTACACCTTC
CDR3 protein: CASSLTGQMDGYGYTF

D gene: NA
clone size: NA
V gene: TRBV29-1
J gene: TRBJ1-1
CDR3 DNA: TGCAGCGTTGCAGGGTGGGCTGAAGCTTTCTTT
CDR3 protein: CSVAGWAEAFF

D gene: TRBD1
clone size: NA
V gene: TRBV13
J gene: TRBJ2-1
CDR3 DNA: TGTGCCAGCAGCGGGGGACAGGCGAGCTCCTACAATGAGCAGTTCTTC
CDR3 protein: CASSGGQASSYNEQFF

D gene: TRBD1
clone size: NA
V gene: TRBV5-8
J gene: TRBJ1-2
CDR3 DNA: TGTGCCAGCAGCACGTCAGGGGGAAGGGACACCTTC
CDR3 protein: CASSTSGGRDTF